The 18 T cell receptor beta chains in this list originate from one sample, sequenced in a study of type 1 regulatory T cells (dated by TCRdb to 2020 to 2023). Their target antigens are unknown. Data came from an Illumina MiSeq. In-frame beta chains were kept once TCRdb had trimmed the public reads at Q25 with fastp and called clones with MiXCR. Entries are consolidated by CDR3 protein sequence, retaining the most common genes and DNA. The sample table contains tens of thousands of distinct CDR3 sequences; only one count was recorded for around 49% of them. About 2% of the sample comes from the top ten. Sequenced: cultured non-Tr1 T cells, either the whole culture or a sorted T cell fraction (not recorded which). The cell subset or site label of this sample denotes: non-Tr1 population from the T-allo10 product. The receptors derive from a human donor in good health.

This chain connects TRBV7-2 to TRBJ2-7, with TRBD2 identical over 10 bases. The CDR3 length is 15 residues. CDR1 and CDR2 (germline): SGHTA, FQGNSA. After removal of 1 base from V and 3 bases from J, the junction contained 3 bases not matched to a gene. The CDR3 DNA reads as TGTGCCAGCAGCTTAGTTTCTAGCGGGGGCTACGAGCAGTACTTC. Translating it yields CASSLVSSGGYEQYF.

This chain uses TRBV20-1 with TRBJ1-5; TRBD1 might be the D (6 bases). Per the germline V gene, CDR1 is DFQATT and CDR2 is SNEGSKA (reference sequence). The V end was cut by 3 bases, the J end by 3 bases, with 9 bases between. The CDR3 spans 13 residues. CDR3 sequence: CSARRQANQPQHF. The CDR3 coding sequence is TGCAGTGCTAGGCGACAGGCCAATCAGCCCCAGCATTTT.

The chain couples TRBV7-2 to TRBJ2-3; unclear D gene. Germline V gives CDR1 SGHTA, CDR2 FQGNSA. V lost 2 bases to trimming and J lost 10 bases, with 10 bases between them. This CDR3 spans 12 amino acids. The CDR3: CASSLRAASQYF. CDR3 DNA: TGTGCCAGCAGCTTACGGGCGGCCTCGCAGTATTTT.

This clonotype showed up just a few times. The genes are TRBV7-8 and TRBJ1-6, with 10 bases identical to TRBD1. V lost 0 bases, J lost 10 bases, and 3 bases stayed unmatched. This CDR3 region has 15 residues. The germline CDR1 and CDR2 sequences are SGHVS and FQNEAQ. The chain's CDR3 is CASSLAGQGISPLHF. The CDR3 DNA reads TGTGCCAGCAGCTTAGCGGGACAGGGGATATCACCCCTCCACTTT.

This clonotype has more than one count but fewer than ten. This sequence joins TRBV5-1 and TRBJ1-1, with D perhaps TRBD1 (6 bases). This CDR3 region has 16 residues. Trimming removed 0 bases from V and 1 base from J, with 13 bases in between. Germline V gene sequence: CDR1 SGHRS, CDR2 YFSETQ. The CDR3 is CASSLGGTGSNTEAFF. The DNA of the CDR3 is TGCGCCAGCAGCTTGGGGGGAACAGGGTCGAACACTGAAGCTTTCTTT.

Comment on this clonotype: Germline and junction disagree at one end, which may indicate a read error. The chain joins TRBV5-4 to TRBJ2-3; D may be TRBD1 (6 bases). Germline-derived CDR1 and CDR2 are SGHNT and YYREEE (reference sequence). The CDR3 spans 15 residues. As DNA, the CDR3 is TGTGCCGGCAGCTTGGAGGCAGGGGAGCCGAATACGCAGTATTTT. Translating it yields CAGSLEAGEPNTQYF.

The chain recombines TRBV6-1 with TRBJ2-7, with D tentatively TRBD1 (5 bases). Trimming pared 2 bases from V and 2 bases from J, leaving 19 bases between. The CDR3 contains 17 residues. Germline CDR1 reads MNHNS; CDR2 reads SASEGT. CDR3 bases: TGTGCCAGCAGTGAATCAACCGGTTGGGGCTTGGCCTACGAGCAGTACTTC. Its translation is CASSESTGWGLAYEQYF.

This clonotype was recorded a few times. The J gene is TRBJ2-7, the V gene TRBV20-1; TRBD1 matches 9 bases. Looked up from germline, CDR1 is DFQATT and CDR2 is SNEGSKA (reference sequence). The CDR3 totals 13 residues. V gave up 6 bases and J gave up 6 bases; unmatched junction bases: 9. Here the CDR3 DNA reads TGCAGTGCGCGGACAGGGGATACCGGCGAGCAGTACTTC. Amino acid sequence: CSARTGDTGEQYF.

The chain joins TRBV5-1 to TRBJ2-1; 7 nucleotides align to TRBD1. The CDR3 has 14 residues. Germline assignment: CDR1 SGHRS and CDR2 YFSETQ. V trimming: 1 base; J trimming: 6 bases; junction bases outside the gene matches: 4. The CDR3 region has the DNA TGCGCCAGCAGCTTGATGGACAGGTCCAATGAGCAGTTCTTC. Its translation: CASSLMDRSNEQFF. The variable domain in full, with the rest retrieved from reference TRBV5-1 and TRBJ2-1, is KAGVTQTPRYLIKTRGQQVTLSCSPISGHRSVSWYQQTPGQGLQFLFEYFSETQRNKGNFPGRFSGRQFSNSRSEMNVSTLELGDSALYLCASSLMDRSNEQFFGPGTRLTVL.

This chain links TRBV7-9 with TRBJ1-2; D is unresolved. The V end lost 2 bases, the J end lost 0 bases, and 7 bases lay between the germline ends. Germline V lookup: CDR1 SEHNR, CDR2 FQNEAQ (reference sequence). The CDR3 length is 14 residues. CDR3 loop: CASSLSDTNYGYTF. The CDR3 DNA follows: TGTGCCAGCAGCTTATCGGATACTAACTATGGCTACACCTTC.

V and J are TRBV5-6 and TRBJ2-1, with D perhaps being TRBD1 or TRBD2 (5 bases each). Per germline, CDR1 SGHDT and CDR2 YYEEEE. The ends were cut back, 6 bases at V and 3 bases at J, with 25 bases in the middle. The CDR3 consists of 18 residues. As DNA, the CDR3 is TGTGCCAGCACCTTACGGCGATCCGGGACCGCGAACTACAATGAGCAGTTCTTC. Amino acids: CASTLRRSGTANYNEQFF.

The CDR3 DNA sequence: TGTGCCAGCAGCTTAGTGGGCCAATCCACAGATACGCAGTATTTT. It codes for CASSLVGQSTDTQYF. The chain uses TRBV7-9 and TRBJ2-3; D unresolved. The CDR3 spans 15 residues. The V and J ends lost 1 base and 2 bases respectively, with 10 bases between them. Germline V lookup: CDR1 SEHNR, CDR2 FQNEAQ (reference sequence).

This CDR3 reads CASSLLGGGNQETQYF. The CDR3 nucleotides read TGCGCCAGCAGCTTGTTGGGCGGGGGAAACCAAGAGACCCAGTACTTC. The gene calls are TRBV5-1 and TRBJ2-5, with 7 positions matching TRBD2. V was pared by 1 base and J by 0 bases, with 6 bases of the junction left unmatched. This CDR3 has 16 residues. Germline CDR1 and CDR2: SGHRS and YFSETQ.

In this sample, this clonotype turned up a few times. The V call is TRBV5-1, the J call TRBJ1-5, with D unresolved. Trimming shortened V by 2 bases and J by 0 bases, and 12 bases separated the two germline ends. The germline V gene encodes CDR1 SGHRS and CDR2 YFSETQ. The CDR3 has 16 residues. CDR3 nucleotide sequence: TGCGCCAGCAGCTTTGGCGGCCCCTATAGCAATCAGCCCCAGCATTTT. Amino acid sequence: CASSFGGPYSNQPQHF. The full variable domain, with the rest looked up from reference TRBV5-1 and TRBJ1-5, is KAGVTQTPRYLIKTRGQQVTLSCSPISGHRSVSWYQQTPGQGLQFLFEYFSETQRNKGNFPGRFSGRQFSNSRSEMNVSTLELGDSALYLCASSFGGPYSNQPQHFGDGTRLSIL.

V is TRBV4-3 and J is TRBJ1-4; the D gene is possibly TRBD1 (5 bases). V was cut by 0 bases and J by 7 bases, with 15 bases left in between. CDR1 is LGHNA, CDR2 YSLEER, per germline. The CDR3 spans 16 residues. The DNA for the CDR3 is TGCGCCAGCAGCCAAGAGCCGAGGGCAGGGCTTGAAAAACTGTTTTTT. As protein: CASSQEPRAGLEKLFF.

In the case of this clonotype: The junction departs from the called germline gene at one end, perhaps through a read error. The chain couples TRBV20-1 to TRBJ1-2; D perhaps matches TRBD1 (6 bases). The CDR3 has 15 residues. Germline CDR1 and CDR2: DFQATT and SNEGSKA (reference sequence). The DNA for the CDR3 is TGCAGTACTAGAGGGGGGAAGGGGGGTAACTATGGCTACACCTTC. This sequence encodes CSTRGGKGGNYGYTF.

CDR3 in DNA: TGTGCCAGCAGCCCGGGGTTACAGAACACTGAAGCTTTCTTT. It yields the protein CASSPGLQNTEAFF. This chain connects TRBV4-2 to TRBJ1-1, with D unclear. The CDR3 consists of 14 residues. The V gene's germline CDR1 is LGHNA and CDR2 YNFKEQ. Trimming stripped 4 bases from V and 1 base from J, with 10 bases between.

The CDR3 protein is CAISVGQANSPLHF. DNA for the CDR3: TGTGCCATCAGTGTGGGGCAGGCAAATTCACCCCTCCACTTT. The V gene is TRBV10-3, the J gene TRBJ1-6; perhaps TRBD1 as D (5 bases). CDR1 and CDR2 from the germline V gene are ENHRY and SYGVKD. The CDR3 is made up of 14 amino acids. V was cut by 4 bases and J by 7 bases, with 11 bases left in between.